These 13 T cell receptor beta chains were sequenced from one sample in a study of cytomegalovirus exposure and HLA in healthy donors. Using immunoSEQ multiplex PCR, the repertoire was profiled, and TCRdb retains in-frame clones only, with some absent. The profile shows 120,000 to 150,000 clones, around 90% of them singletons. The source material was PBMCs. The receptors come from a woman aged 18-29 years in good health and CMV-seropositive.

The chain couples TRBV4-3 to TRBJ1-1, with TRBD1 matching over 9 bases. The V gene's germline CDR1 is LGHNA and CDR2 YSLEER. V shed 3 bases, J shed 1 base, and the junction held 3 bases outside the gene matches. The CDR3 runs 15 residues. The CDR3 nucleotides read TGCGCCAGCAGCCAGAACAGGGGGCAGAACACTGAAGCTTTCTTT. It specifies CASSQNRGQNTEAFF.

This clone was picked up a small number of times. The gene calls are TRBV10-1 and TRBJ1-5; D gene unclear. With 3 bases removed from V and 3 bases from J, the gap between germline ends came to 6 bases. The length of the CDR3 is 13 residues. Germline V lookup: CDR1 WNHNN, CDR2 SYGVQD (reference sequence). CDR3 nucleotide sequence: TGCGCCAGCAGTGACCCAGACAATCAGCCCCAGCATTTT. This encodes CASSDPDNQPQHF.

The chain has TRBV5-5 and TRBJ1-5, with 10 bases matching TRBD1. The CDR3 runs to 15 residues. The germline CDR1 and CDR2 sequences are SGHKS and YYEKEE (reference sequence). V lost 3 bases, J lost 3 bases, and 3 bases stayed unmatched. CDR3 DNA: TGTGCCAGCAGCTCCGGGACAGGGGACAATCAGCCCCAGCATTTT. Translating it yields CASSSGTGDNQPQHF.

The chain is built from TRBV9 and TRBJ2-1, with 7 bases aligning to TRBD2. The CDR3 is made up of 16 amino acids. After removal of 3 bases from V and 2 bases from J, the junction contained 8 bases not matched to a gene. Germline assignment: CDR1 SGDLS and CDR2 YYNGEE. CDR3 protein: CASSGGEGSAYNEQFF. In DNA form, the CDR3 reads TGTGCCAGCAGCGGAGGGGAGGGGAGTGCCTACAATGAGCAGTTCTTC.

This chain links TRBV2 with TRBJ1-6; D gene ambiguous. CDR3 length: 12 residues. Per the germline V gene, CDR1 is SNHLY and CDR2 is FYNNEI. With 8 bases removed from V and 8 bases from J, the gap between germline ends came to 10 bases. CDR3 in DNA: TGTGCCAGCTCGCGAATTGATTCACCCCTCCACTTT. Protein: CASSRIDSPLHF.

This chain links TRBV13 with TRBJ1-6; unclear D gene. V gave up 6 bases and J gave up 10 bases, with 10 bases separating them. The germline gives CDR1 PRHDT, CDR2 FYEKMQ (reference sequence). The CDR3 runs 12 residues. The CDR3 is CASRKSLSPLHF. DNA of the CDR3: TGTGCCAGCAGGAAAAGCCTATCACCCCTCCACTTT.

J is TRBJ2-1 and V is TRBV7-3; TRBD2 might be the D (5 bases). CDR1 and CDR2 (germline): SGHTA, FQGTGA. This CDR3 is built from 14 residues. V was shortened by 3 bases and J by 7 bases, with 13 bases between the two germline ends. The CDR3 sequence is CASSLSSDRNEQFF. CDR3 DNA sequence: TGTGCCAGCAGCTTGAGTAGCGACCGGAATGAGCAGTTCTTC.

The genes are TRBV6-5 and TRBJ2-7, with D unclear. CDR1 is MNHEY, CDR2 SVGAGI, per germline. This CDR3 comprises 15 residues. Trimming removed 0 bases from V and 6 bases from J, with 15 bases in between. Written as DNA, the CDR3 is TGTGCCAGCAGTTACTCCCCGGTCGCCCCCCGCGAGCAGTACTTC. This gives the protein CASSYSPVAPREQYF.

The J gene is TRBJ2-3, the V gene TRBV2; 8 bases line up with TRBD2. Germline loops: CDR1 SNHLY, CDR2 FYNNEI. The CDR3 runs to 14 residues. V dropped 3 bases and J dropped 6; count of bases not matched to a gene: 5. The CDR3 protein is CASSEGLVTDTQYF. CDR3 coding DNA: TGTGCCAGCAGTGAGGGACTAGTTACGGATACGCAGTATTTT. The variable domain in full, with the rest retrieved from reference TRBV2 and TRBJ2-3, is EPEVTQTPSHQVTQMGQEVILRCVPISNHLYFYWYRQILGQKVEFLVSFYNNEISEKSEIFDDQFSVERPDGSNFTLKIRSTKLEDSAMYFCASSEGLVTDTQYFGPGTRLTVL.

J is TRBJ1-1 and V is TRBV27, with TRBD1 matching over 9 bases. The CDR3 runs 16 residues. Per germline, CDR1 MNHEY and CDR2 SMNVEV (reference sequence). Trimming at V came to 7 bases and at J to 2 bases, leaving 11 bases not matched to a gene. In DNA form, the CDR3 reads TGTGCCAGCACAAGTATCCGGGACAGGGCAAACACTGAAGCTTTCTTT. It specifies CASTSIRDRANTEAFF.

The chain employs TRBV9 and TRBJ2-5; no definite D call. The CDR3 spans 13 residues. V was cut by 0 bases and J by 3 bases, with 6 bases left in between. Germline CDR1 reads SGDLS; CDR2 reads YYNGEE. CDR3: CASSVGQKETQYF. In DNA form, the CDR3 reads TGTGCCAGCAGCGTAGGCCAGAAAGAGACCCAGTACTTC.

The chain employs TRBV18 and TRBJ2-3; TRBD2 matches at 8 bases. With V trimmed by 2 bases and J by 4 bases, 5 bases remained unmatched. The CDR3 runs to 15 residues. The V gene's germline CDR1 is KGHSH and CDR2 LQKENI. The CDR3 region is CASSPESGSADTQYF. As DNA, the CDR3 is TGTGCCAGCTCACCAGAGAGCGGGAGTGCAGATACGCAGTATTTT. Combining the CDR3 with reference TRBV18 and TRBJ2-3 gives the whole variable domain NAGVMQNPRHLVRRRGQEARLRCSPMKGHSHVYWYRQLPEEGLKFMVYLQKENIIDESGMPKERFSAEFPKEGPSILRIQQVVRGDSAAYFCASSPESGSADTQYFGPGTRLTVL.

The J gene is TRBJ2-7, the V gene TRBV10-3; TRBD2 might be the D (7 bases). The CDR3 length is 14 residues. The V end lost 3 bases, the J end lost 4 bases, and 13 bases lay between the germline ends. The germline V gene has CDR1 ENHRY and CDR2 SYGVKD. CDR3 in DNA: TGTGCCATCAGTGACGCGGGGGCGGGTTACGAGCAGTACTTC. Protein sequence: CAISDAGAGYEQYF.